This paragraph covers one T cell receptor beta chain sequence. Its cognate antigen has yet to be identified. No per-base quality is available; no much larger clone lies one base away. Genomic DNA was isolated from the sorted cells so that the TCRbeta CDR3 region could be sequenced. TCRbeta CDR3 regions were sequenced using the immunoSEQ Assay. What TCRdb holds here is the immuneACCESS table cut down to in-frame rearrangements. Part of the clones is not present; checked against another copy, under half of the missing clones reflect an unresolved V gene, and the others are unexplained. Within this sample are 70,000 to 100,000 clones, with approximately 90% of them counted one time only. The ten largest make up 7.4% of the sample. The junction shows trimming of 2 bases on V and 4 bases on J, plus 8 bases between the germline ends. Per the germline V gene (reference sequence), MNHEY is the CDR1 and SMNVEV is the CDR2. From the cysteine up to the phenylalanine, the CDR3 has a length of 13 residues. Only the CDR3 DNA stays, 39 bases, in frame from base 1.

The data originate from a study of OX40 agonist ivuxolimab in advanced cancers. About the study as a whole: Ivuxolimab was an agonistic, fully human IgG2 monoclonal antibody directed against OX40 (CD134), a costimulatory receptor. Intravenous ivuxolimab was administered to patients every 2 weeks at six dose levels: 0.01, 0.1, 0.3, 1.5, 3 and 10 mg/kg. The dose-escalation cohort was roughly 80% male with a mean age of approximately 60 years, ranging from 23 to 79. The point of sequencing TCRbeta in the periphery was to test whether ivuxolimab changed TCR sequence diversity and drove clonal T-cell expansion. Partial responses occurred in three dose-escalation patients, of whom one had hepatocellular carcinoma and two had cutaneous melanoma. Among the approximately 54 dose-escalation patients, some 20 had hepatocellular carcinoma, approximately 15 melanoma, 9 renal cell carcinoma and 9 head and neck cancer. Patients were allowed to have had prior anti-PD-1, anti-PD-L1 or anti-CTLA-4 therapy, and approximately 40% of the dose-escalation patients had been treated with checkpoint inhibitors. The paper covers the monotherapy dose-escalation part of the phase I ivuxolimab trial, which included N of about 50 patients. The investigation overall reported the following: Low levels of normalized T-cell clonal expansion were also seen in some nonresponding patients. The antigen specificity of the peripheral T cells that underwent clonal expansion was not determined. Clonal expansion of both CD4+ and CD8+ blood T cells was observed from baseline to week 6 at doses 0.1 to 3.0 mg/kg. In the 0.1-3.0 mg/kg groups, partial responders had among the lowest normalized peripheral clonal expansion, particularly in CD8+ T cells. After ivuxolimab, CD8+ T cells had more expanded clones than CD4+ T cells on average.

The trial excluded patients who had a history of autoimmune disease or who were on systemic immunosuppression. Peripheral blood for TCR sequencing was collected from all dose cohorts at baseline, on cycle 4 day 1, and on cycle 7 day 1. Samples were obtained from an open-label, multicenter, first-in-human phase I dose-escalation trial of ivuxolimab. The trial enrolled adults with locally advanced or metastatic head and neck squamous cell, hepatocellular, melanoma or renal cell carcinoma. Before TCR sequencing, CD4+ T cells and CD8+ T cells were sorted from peripheral blood as separate populations. The receptor was isolated from an adult with an advanced solid tumor such as melanoma, head and neck, liver or kidney cancer. The rearranged segments are TRBV27 and TRBJ1-2, with the D segment identity uncertain. The sample in question was CD4+ or CD8+ T cells sorted from blood, obtained in a trial of the OX40 agonist ivuxolimab. At the DNA level, the sequence is TGTGCCAGCAGTTTAGGTCGATCCTATGGCTACACCTTC. Its translation is CASSLGRSYGYTF.